These T cell receptor beta chains were read from a single sample in a study of blood T cell repertoires in COVID-19. Clones were read by immunoSEQ multiplex PCR, and TCRdb kept only the in-frame ones, dropping some. The sample includes over 85,000 clones, about four fifths of them seen just once. Sequenced material: peripheral blood. Every receptor here comes from a human donor in a cohort sampled during active COVID-19. CDR3s include the opening cysteine and the closing phenylalanine or tryptophan. D genes are given only for firm matches.

D: .; V: TRBV25-1; J: TRBJ1-6; length: 15; DNA: TGTGCCAGCAGTGAATTAACACCGTATAATTCACCCCTCCACTTT; CDR3: CASSELTPYNSPLHF
D: .; V: TRBV5-4; J: TRBJ1-3; length: 16; DNA: TGTGCCAGCAGCTCGCCCGGGACACCATCTGGAAACACCATATATTTT; CDR3: CASSSPGTPSGNTIYF
D: .; V: TRBV5-4; J: TRBJ2-3; length: 14; DNA: TGTGCCAGCAGCTTTAGGACTAGCACAGATACGCAGTATTTT; CDR3: CASSFRTSTDTQYF
D: .; V: TRBV7-2; J: TRBJ1-5; length: 15; DNA: TGTGCCAGCAGCTTAGGGGGCATGGGGAATCAGCCCCAGCATTTT; CDR3: CASSLGGMGNQPQHF
D: TRBD1; V: TRBV5-1; J: TRBJ1-6; length: 17; DNA: TGCGCCAGCAGCCCAACCGGGACAGGGATGGGCAATTCACCCCTCCACTTT; CDR3: CASSPTGTGMGNSPLHF
D: TRBD1; V: TRBV9; J: TRBJ1-2; length: 14; DNA: TGTGCCAGCAGCGGAGCAGGACAGGACTATGGCTACACCTTC; CDR3: CASSGAGQDYGYTF
D: TRBD1; V: TRBV14; J: TRBJ2-7; length: 15; DNA: TGTGCCAGCAGCCCCCTGACAGGGTCCCCCTACGAGCAGTACTTC; CDR3: CASSPLTGSPYEQYF
D: .; V: TRBV7-2; J: TRBJ1-1; length: 15; DNA: TGTGCCAGCAGCCGTATCCTTAACCCGTCTCCCGGGGCTTTCTTT; CDR3: CASSRILNPSPGAFF
D: .; V: TRBV5-1; J: TRBJ1-2; length: 12; DNA: TGCGCCAGCAGGCCCGACAGCTATGGCTACACCTTC; CDR3: CASRPDSYGYTF
D: TRBD2; V: TRBV11-2; J: TRBJ2-7; length: 19; DNA: TGTGCCAGCAGCACCATCCGGACTAGCGGGGGTGAAAGCTCCTACGAGCAGTACTTC; CDR3: CASSTIRTSGGESSYEQYF
D: .; V: TRBV7-3; J: TRBJ2-3; length: 15; DNA: TGTGCCAGCAGCCAAGACAGGATTGGCACAGATACGCAGTATTTT; CDR3: CASSQDRIGTDTQYF
D: .; V: TRBV19; J: TRBJ2-7; length: 13; DNA: TGTGCCCCCAGCTTGGACGCGGAGGGCGAGCAGTACTTC; CDR3: CAPSLDAEGEQYF
D: .; V: TRBV2; J: TRBJ1-1; length: 13; DNA: TGTGCCAGCGGTCCTATGAGGAACACTGAAGCTTTCTTT; CDR3: CASGPMRNTEAFF
D: TRBD1; V: TRBV28; J: TRBJ1-2; length: 16; DNA: TGTGCCAGCAGTCCCGGGACAGGGGGCGCAGAAGGCGGCTACACCTTC; CDR3: CASSPGTGGAEGGYTF
D: TRBD1; V: TRBV19; J: TRBJ2-2; length: 15; DNA: TGTGCCAGTAGTATTCCCCCAGGGGGCACCGGGGAGCTGTTTTTT; CDR3: CASSIPPGGTGELFF
D: .; V: TRBV6-5; J: TRBJ2-5; length: 14; DNA: TGTGCCAGCCCCCTAGGGGGGGTCTGGGGGACCCAGTACTTC; CDR3: CASPLGGVWGTQYF
D: .; V: TRBV7-9; J: TRBJ2-3; length: 14; DNA: TGTGCCAGCAGCCCGGCGGGAAGCACAGATACGCAGTATTTT; CDR3: CASSPAGSTDTQYF